Sequencing of this T cell receptor (beta chain) was carried out in a study of glioma-infiltrating T cells after dendritic cell vaccination. The wider study: Glioblastoma patients came from Phase I and II dendritic cell vaccination trials. The vaccine used monocyte-derived dendritic cells pulsed overnight with autologous tumor lysate. The study's findings and limits: TCR clonality showed no direct relationship with survival.

The repertoire was sequenced with immunoSEQ multiplex PCR; TCRdb's copy has only in-frame clones and lacks some. The profile shows roughly 83,000 clones, about nine tenths of them singletons. About this clone itself: Its antigen remains unidentified.

This sample comprised blood, obtained before dendritic cell vaccination. This clonotype was obtained from a human donor with glioblastoma.

CDR3 residues: CASSQEGPAGGSYEQYF. CDR3 in DNA: TGTGCCAGCAGCCAAGAAGGCCCAGCGGGAGGCTCCTACGAGCAGTACTTC. The chain joins TRBV4-2 to TRBJ2-7; 9 nucleotides line up with TRBD2. Germline V CDR1 and CDR2: LGHNA, YNFKEQ. J was trimmed by 0 bases and V by 0 bases; bases with no gene match: 6. This CDR3 is 17 amino acids long.